This T cell receptor beta chain was profiled in a study of cytomegalovirus exposure and HLA in healthy donors. Clones were read by immunoSEQ multiplex PCR, and TCRdb kept only the in-frame ones, dropping some. This table has 250,000 to 350,000 clones, approximately 90% appearing once. The CDR3 consists of 13 residues. CDR1 SGHAT and CDR2 FQNNGV come from the germline V gene. V lost 5 bases, J lost 2 bases, and 9 bases lay in between. The chain employs TRBV11-2 and TRBJ1-2; D uncertain. The clonotype comes from a woman younger than 30 in good health and CMV-seronegative. The sample comprised PBMCs. In DNA form, the CDR3 reads TGTGCCAGCAGCCGACTGAGGAACTATGGCTACACCTTC. Translated, it gives CASSRLRNYGYTF. The full variable domain, in which reference TRBV11-2 and TRBJ1-2 provide the parts outside the CDR3, is EAGVAQSPRYKIIEKRQSVAFWCNPISGHATLYWYQQILGQGPKLLIQFQNNGVVDDSQLPKDRFSAERLKGVDSTLKIQPAKLEDSAVYLCASSRLRNYGYTFGSGTRLTVV.